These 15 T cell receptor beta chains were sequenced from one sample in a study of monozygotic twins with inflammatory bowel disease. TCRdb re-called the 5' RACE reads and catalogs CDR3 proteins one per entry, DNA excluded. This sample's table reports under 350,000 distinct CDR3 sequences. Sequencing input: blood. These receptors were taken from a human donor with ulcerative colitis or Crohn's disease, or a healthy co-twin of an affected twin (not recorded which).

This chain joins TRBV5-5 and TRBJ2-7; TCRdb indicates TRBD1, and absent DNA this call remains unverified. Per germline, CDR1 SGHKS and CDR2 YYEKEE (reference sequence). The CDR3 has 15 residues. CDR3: CASSSQGASSYEQYF. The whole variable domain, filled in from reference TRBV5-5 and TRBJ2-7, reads DAGVTQSPTHLIKTRGQQVTLRCSPISGHKSVSWYQQVLGQGPQFIFQYYEKEERGRGNFPDRFSARQFPNYSSELNVNALLLGDSALYLCASSSQGASSYEQYFGPGTRLTVT.

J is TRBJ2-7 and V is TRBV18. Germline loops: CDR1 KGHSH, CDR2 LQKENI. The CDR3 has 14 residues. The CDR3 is CASSPPGRTDEQYF.

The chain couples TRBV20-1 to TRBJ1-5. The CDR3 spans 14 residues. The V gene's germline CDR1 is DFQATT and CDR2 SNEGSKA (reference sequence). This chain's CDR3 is CSARQGNSNQPQHF.

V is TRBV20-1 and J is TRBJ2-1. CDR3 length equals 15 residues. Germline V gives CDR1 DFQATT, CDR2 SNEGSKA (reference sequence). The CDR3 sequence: CSARGAGSSYNEQFF.

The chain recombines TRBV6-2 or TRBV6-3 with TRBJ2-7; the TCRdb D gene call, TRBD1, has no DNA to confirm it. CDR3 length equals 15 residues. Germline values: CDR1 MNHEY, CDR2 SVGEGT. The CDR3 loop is CASSYGGSSSYEQYF.

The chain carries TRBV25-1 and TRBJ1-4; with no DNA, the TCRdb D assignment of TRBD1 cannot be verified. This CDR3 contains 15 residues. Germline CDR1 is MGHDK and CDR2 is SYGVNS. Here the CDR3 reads CASSRYRGRNEKLFF.

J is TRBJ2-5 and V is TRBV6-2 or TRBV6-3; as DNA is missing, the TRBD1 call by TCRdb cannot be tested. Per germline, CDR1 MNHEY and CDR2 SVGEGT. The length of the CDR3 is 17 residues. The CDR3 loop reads CASRHGTWGGLFETQYF.

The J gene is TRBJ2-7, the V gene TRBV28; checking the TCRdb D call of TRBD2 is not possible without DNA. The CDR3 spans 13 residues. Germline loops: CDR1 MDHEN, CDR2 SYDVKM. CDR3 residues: CASIPAHGYEQYF.

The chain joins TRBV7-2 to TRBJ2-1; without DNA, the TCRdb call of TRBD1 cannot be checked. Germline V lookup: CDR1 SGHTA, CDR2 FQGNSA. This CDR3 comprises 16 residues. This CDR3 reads CASSSGIFLSYNEQFF.

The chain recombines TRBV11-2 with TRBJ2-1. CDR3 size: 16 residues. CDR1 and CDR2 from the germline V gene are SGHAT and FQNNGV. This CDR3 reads CASSFEAGAGYNEQFF.

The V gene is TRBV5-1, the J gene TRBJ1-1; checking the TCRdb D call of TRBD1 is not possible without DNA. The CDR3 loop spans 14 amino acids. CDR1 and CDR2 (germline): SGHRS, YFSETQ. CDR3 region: CASSLYGGGTEAFF.

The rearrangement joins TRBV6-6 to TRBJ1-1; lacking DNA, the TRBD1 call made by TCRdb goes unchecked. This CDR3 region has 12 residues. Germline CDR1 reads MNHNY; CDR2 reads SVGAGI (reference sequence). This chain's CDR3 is CASSYATGEAFF.

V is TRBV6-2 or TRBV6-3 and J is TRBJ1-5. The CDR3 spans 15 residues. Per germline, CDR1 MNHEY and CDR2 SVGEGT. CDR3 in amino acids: CASSYRGGGNQPQHF.

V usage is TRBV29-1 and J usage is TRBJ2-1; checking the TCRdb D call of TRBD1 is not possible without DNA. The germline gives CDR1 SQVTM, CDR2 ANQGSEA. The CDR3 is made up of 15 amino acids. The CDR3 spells CSVDFQGGAYNEQFF.

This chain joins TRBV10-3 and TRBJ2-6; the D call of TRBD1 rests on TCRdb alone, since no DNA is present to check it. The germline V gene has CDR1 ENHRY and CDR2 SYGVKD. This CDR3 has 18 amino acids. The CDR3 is CAIRLDRGELSGANVLTF.